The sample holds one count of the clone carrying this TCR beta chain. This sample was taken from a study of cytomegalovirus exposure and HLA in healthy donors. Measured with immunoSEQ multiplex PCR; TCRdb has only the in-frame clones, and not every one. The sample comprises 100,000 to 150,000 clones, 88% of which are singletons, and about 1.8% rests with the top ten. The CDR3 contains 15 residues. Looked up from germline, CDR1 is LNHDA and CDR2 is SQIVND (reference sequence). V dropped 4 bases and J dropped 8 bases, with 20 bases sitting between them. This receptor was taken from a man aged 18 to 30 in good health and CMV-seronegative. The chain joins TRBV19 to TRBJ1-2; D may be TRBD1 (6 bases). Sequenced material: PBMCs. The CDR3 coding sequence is TGTGCCAGTAGTACTTTAGACAGGAGACACGAAGGCTACACCTTC. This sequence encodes CASSTLDRRHEGYTF. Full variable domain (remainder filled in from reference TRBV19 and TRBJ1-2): DGGITQSPKYLFRKEGQNVTLSCEQNLNHDAMYWYRQDPGQGLRLIYYSQIVNDFQKGDIAEGYSVSREKKESFPLTVTSAQKNPTAFYLCASSTLDRRHEGYTFGSGTRLTVV.